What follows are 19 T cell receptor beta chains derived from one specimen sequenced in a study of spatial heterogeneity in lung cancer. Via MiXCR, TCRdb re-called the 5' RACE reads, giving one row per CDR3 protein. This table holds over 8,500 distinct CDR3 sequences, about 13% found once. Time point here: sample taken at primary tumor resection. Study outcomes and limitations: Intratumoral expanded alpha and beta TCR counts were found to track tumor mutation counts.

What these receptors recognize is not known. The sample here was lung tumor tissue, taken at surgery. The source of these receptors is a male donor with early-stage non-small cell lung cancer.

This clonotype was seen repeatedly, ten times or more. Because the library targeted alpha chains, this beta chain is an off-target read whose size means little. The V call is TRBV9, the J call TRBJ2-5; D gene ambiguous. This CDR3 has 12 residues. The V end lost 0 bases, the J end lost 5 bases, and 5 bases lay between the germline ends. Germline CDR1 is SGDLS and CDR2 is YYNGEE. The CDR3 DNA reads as TGTGCCAGCAGCGTAGCTGAGGAGACCCAGTACTTC. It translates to CASSVAEETQYF.

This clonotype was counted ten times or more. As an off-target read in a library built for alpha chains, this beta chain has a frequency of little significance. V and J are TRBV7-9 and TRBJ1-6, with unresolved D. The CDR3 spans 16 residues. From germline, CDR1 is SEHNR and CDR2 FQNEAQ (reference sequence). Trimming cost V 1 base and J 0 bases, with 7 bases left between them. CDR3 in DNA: TGTGCCAGCAGCTTAGGATCTAGCTCCTATAATTCACCCCTCCACTTT. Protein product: CASSLGSSSYNSPLHF.

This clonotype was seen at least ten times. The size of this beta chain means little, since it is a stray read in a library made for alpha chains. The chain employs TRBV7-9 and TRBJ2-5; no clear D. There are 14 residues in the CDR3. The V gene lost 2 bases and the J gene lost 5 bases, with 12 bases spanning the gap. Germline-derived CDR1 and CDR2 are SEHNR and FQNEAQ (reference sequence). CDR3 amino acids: CASSLKSLGETQYF. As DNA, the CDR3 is TGTGCCAGCAGCTTAAAAAGTTTGGGGGAGACCCAGTACTTC.

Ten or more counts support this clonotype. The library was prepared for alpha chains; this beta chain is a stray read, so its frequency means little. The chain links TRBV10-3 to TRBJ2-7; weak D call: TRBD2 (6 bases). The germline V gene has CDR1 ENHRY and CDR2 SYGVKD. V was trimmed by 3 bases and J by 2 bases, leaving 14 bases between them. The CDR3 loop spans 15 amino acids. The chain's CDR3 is CAISEPGTGAYEQYF. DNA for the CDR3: TGTGCCATCAGTGAACCAGGGACTGGCGCCTACGAGCAGTACTTC.

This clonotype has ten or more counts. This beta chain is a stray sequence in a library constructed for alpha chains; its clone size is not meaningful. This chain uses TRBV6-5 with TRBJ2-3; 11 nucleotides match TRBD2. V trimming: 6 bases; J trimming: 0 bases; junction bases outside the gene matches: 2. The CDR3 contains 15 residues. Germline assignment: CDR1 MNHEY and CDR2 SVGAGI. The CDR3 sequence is CASRLAGASTDTQYF. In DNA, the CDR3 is TGTGCCAGCAGACTAGCGGGAGCGAGCACAGATACGCAGTATTTT.

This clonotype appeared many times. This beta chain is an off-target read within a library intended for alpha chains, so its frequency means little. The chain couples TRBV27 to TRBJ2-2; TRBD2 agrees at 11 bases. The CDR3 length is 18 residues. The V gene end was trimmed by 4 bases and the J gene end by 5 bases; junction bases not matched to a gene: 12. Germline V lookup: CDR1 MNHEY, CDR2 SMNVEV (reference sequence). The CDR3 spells CASSSATSGSPTTGELFF. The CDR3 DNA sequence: TGTGCCAGCAGTTCAGCCACTAGCGGGAGTCCTACAACCGGGGAGCTGTTTTTT.

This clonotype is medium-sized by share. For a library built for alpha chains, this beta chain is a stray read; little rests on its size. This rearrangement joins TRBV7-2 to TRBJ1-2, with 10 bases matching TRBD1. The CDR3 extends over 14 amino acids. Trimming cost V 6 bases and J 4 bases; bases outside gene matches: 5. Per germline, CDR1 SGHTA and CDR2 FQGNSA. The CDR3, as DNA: TGTGCCAGCAGACTAGGACAGGGGGGCTATGGCTACACCTTC. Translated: CASRLGQGGYGYTF.

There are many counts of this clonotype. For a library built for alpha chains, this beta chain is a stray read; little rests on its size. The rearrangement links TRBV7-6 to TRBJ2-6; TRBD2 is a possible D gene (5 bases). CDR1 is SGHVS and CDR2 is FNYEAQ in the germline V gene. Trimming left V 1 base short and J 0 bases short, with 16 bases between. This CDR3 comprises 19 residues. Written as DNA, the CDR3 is TGTGCCAGCAGCTTAGTAGCGTGGTTGGAGAGCTCTGGGGCCAACGTCCTGACTTTC. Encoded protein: CASSLVAWLESSGANVLTF.

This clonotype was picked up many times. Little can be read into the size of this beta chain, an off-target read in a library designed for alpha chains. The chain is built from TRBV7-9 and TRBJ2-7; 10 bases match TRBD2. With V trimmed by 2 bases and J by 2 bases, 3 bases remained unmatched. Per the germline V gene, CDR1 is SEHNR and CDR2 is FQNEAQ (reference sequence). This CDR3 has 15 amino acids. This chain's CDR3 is CASSLTSGETYEQYF. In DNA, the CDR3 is TGTGCCAGCAGCTTAACTAGCGGGGAGACCTACGAGCAGTACTTC.

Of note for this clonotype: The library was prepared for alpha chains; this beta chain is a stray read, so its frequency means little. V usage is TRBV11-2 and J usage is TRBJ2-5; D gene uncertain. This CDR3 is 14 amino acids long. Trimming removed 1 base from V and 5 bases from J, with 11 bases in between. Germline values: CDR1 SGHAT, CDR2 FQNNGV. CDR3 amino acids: CASSLGVGPETQYF. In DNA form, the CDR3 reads TGTGCCAGCAGCTTAGGGGTTGGCCCGGAGACCCAGTACTTC.

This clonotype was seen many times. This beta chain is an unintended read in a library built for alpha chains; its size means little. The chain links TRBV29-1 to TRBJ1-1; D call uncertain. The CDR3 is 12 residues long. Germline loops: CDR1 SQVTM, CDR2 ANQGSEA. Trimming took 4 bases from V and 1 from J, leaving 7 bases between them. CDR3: CSVAAANTEAFF. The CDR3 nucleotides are TGCAGCGTTGCGGCGGCGAACACTGAAGCTTTCTTT.

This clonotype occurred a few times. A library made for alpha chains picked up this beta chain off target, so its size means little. The CDR3 region is CSARDPGVGPDTQYF. The CDR3 DNA sequence: TGCAGTGCTAGAGATCCCGGGGTAGGGCCAGATACGCAGTATTTT. The chain is built from TRBV20-1 and TRBJ2-3; the D gene is possibly TRBD2 (5 bases). The CDR3 loop spans 15 amino acids. Germline V lookup: CDR1 DFQATT, CDR2 SNEGSKA (reference sequence). Trimming pared 0 bases from V and 4 bases from J, leaving 14 bases between.

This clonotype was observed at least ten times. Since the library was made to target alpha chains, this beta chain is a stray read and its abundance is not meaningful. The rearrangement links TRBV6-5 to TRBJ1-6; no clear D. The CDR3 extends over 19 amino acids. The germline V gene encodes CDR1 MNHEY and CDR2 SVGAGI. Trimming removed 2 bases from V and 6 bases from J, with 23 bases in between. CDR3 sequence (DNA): TGTGCCAGCAGTTACCAAGGAATACGGCGGGCCCCACTTAATTCACCCCTCCACTTT. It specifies CASSYQGIRRAPLNSPLHF.

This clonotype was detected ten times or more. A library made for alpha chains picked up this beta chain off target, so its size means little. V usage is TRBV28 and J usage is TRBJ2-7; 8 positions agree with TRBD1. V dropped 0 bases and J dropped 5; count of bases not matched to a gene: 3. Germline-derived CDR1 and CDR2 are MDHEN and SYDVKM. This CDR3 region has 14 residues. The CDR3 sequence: CASSLWQGADEQYF. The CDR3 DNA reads TGTGCCAGCAGTTTATGGCAGGGGGCGGACGAGCAGTACTTC.

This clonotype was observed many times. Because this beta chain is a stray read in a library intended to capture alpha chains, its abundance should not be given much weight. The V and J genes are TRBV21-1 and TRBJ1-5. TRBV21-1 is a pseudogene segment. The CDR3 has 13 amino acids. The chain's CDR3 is CASDTNSNQPQHF. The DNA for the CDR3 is TGTGCCAGCGACACCAATAGCAATCAGCCCCAGCATTTT.

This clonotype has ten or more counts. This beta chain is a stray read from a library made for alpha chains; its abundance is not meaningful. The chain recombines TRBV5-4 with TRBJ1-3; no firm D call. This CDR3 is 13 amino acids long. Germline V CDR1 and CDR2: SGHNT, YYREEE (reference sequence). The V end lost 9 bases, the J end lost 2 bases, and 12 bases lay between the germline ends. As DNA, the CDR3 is TGTGCCACCCAGCCATATGCTGGAAACACCATATATTTT. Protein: CATQPYAGNTIYF.

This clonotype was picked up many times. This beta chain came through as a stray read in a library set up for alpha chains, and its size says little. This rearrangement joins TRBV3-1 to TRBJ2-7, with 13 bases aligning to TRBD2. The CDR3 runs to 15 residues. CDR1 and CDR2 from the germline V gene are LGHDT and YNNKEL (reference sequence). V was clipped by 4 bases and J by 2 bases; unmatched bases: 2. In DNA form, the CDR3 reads TGTGCCAGCAGCCGGGGACTAGCGGGAACCTACGAGCAGTACTTC. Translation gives CASSRGLAGTYEQYF.

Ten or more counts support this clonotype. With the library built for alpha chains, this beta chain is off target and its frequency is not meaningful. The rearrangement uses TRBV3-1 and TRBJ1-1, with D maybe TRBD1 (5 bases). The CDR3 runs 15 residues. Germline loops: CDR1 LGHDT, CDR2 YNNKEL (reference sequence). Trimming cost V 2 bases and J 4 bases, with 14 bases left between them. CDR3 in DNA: TGTGCCAGCAGCCAAATTAGTGGGGCCGGCACTGAAGCTTTCTTT. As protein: CASSQISGAGTEAFF.

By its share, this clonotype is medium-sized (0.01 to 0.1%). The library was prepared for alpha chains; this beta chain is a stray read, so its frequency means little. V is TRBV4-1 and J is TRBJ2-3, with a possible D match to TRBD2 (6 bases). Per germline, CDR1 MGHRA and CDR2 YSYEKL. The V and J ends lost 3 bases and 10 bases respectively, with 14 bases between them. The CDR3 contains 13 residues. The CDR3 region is CASSHPGLRAQYF. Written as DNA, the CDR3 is TGCGCCAGCAGCCATCCGGGACTGAGGGCGCAGTATTTT.